The T cell receptor beta chain under discussion was sequenced for a study of shared clonotypes between healthy human individuals. The table came from immunoSEQ multiplex PCR; TCRdb's copy has only in-frame clones and leaves some out. The repertoire has around 500,000 clones, 79% of them found once; the top ten carry around 12%. Donors comprised only Caucasian adults living in Nashville, Tennessee. The ends were cut back, 3 bases at V and 2 bases at J, with 18 bases in the middle. Germline V lookup: CDR1 SGHTS, CDR2 YDEGEE. The CDR3 contains 16 residues. Sequencing input: PBMCs. The TCR comes from a woman aged 40 to 50 in good health. Some clones in this sample may be carry-over from other donors' samples. The chain combines TRBV5-8 with TRBJ2-7; tentative D call: TRBD1 (5 bases). CDR3 in amino acids: CASSSRPGRFTYEQYF. Written as DNA, the CDR3 is TGTGCCAGCAGCTCGCGGCCAGGGCGGTTTACCTACGAGCAGTACTTC. Combining the CDR3 with reference TRBV5-8 and TRBJ2-7 gives the whole variable domain EAGVTQSPTHLIKTRGQQATLRCSPISGHTSVYWYQQALGLGLQFLLWYDEGEERNRGNFPPRFSGRQFPNYSSELNVNALELEDSALYLCASSSRPGRFTYEQYFGPGTRLTVT.